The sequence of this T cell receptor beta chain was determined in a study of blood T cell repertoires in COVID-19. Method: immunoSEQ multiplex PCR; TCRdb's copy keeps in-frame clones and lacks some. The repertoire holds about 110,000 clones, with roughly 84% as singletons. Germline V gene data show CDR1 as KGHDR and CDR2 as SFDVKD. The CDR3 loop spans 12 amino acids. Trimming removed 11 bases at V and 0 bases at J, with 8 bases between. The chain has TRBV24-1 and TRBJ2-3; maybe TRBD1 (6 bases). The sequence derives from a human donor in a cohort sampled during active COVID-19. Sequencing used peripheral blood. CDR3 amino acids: CAIGQSTDTQYF. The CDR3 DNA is TGTGCCATTGGACAGAGCACAGATACGCAGTATTTT.